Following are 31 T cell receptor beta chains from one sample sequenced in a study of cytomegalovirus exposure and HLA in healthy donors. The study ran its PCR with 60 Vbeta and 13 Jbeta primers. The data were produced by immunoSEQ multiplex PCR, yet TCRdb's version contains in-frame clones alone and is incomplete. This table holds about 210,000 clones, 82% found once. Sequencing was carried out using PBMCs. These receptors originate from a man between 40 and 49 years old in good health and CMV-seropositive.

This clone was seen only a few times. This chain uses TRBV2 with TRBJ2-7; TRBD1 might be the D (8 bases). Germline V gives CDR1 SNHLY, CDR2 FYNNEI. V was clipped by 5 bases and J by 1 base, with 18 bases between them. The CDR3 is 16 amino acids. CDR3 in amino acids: CASSPRAGTGSYEQYV. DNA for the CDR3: TGTGCCAGCAGTCCACGAGCGGGGACAGGTTCCTACGAGCAGTACGTC.

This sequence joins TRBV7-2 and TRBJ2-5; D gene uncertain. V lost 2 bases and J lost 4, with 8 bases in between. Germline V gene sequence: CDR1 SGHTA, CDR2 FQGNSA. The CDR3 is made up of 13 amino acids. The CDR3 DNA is TGTGCCAGCAGCTTATTAACTGGAGAGACCCAGTACTTC. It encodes CASSLLTGETQYF.

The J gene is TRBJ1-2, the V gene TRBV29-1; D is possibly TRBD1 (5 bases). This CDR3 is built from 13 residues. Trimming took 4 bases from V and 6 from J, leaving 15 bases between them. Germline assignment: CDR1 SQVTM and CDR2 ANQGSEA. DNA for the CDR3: TGCAGCGTTGGCCTCAGGGTTGACGATGGCTACACCTTC. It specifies CSVGLRVDDGYTF.

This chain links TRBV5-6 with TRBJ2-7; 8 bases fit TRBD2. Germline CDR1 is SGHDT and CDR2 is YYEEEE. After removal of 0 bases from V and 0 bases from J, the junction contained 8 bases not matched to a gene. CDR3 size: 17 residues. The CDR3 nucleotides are TGTGCCAGCAGCTTGGCTATAGCGGGATTGAGCTCCTACGAGCAGTACTTC. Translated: CASSLAIAGLSSYEQYF.

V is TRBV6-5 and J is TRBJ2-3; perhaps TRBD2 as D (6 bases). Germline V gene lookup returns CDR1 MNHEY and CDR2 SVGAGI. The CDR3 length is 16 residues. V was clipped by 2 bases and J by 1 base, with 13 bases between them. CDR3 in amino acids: CASSYEPAGRTDTQYF. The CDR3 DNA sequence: TGTGCCAGCAGTTACGAGCCAGCGGGCCGCACAGATACGCAGTATTTT.

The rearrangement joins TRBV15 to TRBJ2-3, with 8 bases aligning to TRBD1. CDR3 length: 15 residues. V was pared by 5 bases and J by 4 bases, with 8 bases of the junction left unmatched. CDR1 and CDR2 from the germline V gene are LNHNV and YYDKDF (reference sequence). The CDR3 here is CATSPTTGAADTQYF. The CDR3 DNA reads TGTGCCACCAGCCCTACGACAGGGGCGGCAGATACGCAGTATTTT.

The CDR3 sequence: CASSLWLGDEQFF. CDR3 DNA sequence: TGTGCCAGCAGTTTATGGCTAGGCGATGAGCAGTTCTTC. V usage is TRBV27 and J usage is TRBJ2-1; D call uncertain. The CDR3 covers 13 residues. From germline, CDR1 is MNHEY and CDR2 SMNVEV (reference sequence). Trimming left V 1 base short and J 8 bases short, with 9 bases between.

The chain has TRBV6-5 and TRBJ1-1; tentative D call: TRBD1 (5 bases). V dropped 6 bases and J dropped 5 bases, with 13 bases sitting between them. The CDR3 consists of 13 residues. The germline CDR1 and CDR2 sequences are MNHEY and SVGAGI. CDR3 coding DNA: TGTGCCAGCAGCCCCGGGGGGGTGACTGAAGCTTTCTTT. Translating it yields CASSPGGVTEAFF.

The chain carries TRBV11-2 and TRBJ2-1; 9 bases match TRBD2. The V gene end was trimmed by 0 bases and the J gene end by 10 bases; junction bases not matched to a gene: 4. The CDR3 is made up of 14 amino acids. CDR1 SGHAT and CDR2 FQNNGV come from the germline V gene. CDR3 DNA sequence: TGTGCCAGCAGCTTAGATCAGCTAGCGGGGGAGCAGTTCTTC. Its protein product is CASSLDQLAGEQFF.

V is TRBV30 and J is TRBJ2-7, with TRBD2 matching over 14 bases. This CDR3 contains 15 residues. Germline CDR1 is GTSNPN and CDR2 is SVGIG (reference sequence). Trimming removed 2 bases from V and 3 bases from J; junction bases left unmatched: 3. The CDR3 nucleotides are TGTGCCTGGAGTCCCGGGACTAGCGGGAGCTACGAGCAGTACTTC. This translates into CAWSPGTSGSYEQYF.

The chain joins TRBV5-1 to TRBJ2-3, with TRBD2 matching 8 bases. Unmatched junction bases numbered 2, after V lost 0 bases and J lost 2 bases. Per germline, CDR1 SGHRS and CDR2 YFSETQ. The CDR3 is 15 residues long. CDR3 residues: CASSLVAGNTDTQYF. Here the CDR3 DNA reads TGCGCCAGCAGCTTGGTAGCGGGAAACACAGATACGCAGTATTTT.

As DNA, the CDR3 is TGTGCCTGGAGAGCTAGCGGGAGGGCCACCGGGGAGCTGTTTTTT. Its protein is CAWRASGRATGELFF. The gene calls are TRBV30 and TRBJ2-2; the match to TRBD2 covers 12 bases. This CDR3 has 15 residues. From germline, CDR1 is GTSNPN and CDR2 SVGIG (reference sequence). V was pared by 3 bases and J by 4 bases, with 3 bases of the junction left unmatched.

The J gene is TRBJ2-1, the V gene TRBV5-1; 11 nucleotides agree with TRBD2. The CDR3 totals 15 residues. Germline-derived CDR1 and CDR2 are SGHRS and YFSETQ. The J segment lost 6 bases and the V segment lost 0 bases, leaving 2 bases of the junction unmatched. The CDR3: CASSLGLAGINEQFF. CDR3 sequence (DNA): TGCGCCAGCAGCTTGGGACTAGCGGGGATCAATGAGCAGTTCTTC.

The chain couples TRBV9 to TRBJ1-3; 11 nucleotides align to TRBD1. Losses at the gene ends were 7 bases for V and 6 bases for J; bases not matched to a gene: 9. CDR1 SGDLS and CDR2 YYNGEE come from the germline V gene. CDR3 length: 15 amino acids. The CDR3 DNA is TGTGCCAGCCAACTGGGACAGGGGGTGGAAAACACCATATATTTT. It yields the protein CASQLGQGVENTIYF. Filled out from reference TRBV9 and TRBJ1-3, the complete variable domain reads DSGVTQTPKHLITATGQRVTLRCSPRSGDLSVYWYQQSLDQGLQFLIQYYNGEERAKGNILERFSAQQFPDLHSELNLSSLELGDSALYFCASQLGQGVENTIYFGEGSWLTVV.

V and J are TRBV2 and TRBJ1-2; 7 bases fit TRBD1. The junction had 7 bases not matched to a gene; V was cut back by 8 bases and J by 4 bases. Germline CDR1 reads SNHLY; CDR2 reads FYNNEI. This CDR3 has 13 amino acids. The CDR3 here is CASSTGQSYGYTF. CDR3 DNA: TGTGCCAGCTCGACGGGACAGAGCTATGGCTACACCTTC.

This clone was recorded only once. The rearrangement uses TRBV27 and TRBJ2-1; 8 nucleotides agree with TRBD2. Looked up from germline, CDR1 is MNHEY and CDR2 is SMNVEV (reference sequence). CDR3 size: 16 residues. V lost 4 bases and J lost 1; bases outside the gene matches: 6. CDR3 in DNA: TGTGCCAGCAGTTCAACTTCTAGCGGGTCCTACAATGAGCAGTTCTTC. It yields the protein CASSSTSSGSYNEQFF.

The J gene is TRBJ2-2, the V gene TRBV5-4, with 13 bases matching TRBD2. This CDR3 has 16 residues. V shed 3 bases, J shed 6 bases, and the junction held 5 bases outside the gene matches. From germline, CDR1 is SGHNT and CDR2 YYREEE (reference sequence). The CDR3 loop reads CASSSGLAGEAGELFF. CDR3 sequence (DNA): TGTGCCAGCAGCTCCGGACTAGCGGGAGAGGCCGGGGAGCTGTTTTTT.

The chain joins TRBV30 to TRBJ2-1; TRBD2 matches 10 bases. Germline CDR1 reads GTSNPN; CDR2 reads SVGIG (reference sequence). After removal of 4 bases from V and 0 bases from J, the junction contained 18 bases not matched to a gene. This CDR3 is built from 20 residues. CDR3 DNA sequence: TGTGCCTGGATTCCACCGAGCGGGAGGGCTTGGAGTAGCTCCTACAATGAGCAGTTCTTC. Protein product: CAWIPPSGRAWSSSYNEQFF.

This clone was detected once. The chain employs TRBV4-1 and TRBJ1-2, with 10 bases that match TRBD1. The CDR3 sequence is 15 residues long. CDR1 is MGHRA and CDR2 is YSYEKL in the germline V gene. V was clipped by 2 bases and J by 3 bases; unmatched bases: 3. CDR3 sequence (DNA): TGCGCCAGCAGCCAATCCGGGACAGGGGACTATGGCTACACCTTC. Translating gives CASSQSGTGDYGYTF.

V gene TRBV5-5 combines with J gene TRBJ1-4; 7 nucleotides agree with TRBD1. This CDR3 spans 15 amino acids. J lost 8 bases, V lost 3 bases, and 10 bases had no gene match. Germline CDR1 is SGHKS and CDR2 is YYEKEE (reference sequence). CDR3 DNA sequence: TGTGCCAGCAGCTCGAAAAACAGGGGTGGAGAAAAACTGTTTTTT. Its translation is CASSSKNRGGEKLFF.

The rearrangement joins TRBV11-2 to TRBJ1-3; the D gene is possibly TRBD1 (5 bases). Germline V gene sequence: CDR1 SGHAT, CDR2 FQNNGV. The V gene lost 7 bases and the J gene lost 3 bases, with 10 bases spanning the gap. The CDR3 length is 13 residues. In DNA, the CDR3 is TGTGCCAGCACCAGGAGGGGTGGAAACACCATATATTTT. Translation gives CASTRRGGNTIYF.

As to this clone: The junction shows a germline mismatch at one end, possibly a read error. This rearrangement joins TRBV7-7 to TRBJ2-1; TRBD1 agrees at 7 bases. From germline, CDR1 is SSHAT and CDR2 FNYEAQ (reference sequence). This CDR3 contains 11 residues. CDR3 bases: TGTGCTAGCAGCTCAGGGGGTGAGCAGTTCTTC. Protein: CASSSGGEQFF.

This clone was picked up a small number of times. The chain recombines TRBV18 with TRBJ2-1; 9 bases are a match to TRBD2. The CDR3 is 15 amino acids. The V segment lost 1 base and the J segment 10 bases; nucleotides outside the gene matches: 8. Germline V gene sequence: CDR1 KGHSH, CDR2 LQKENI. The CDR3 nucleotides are TGTGCCAGCTCACCACTTAGCGGGAGCGGAGGAGAGCAGTTCTTC. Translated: CASSPLSGSGGEQFF.

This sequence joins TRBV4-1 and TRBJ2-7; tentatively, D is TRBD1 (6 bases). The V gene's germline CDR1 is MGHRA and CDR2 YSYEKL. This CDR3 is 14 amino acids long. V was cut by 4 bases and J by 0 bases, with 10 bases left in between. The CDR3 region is CASSPTGFSYEQYV. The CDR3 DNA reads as TGCGCCAGCAGCCCGACAGGCTTCTCCTACGAGCAGTACGTC.

CDR3 coding DNA: TGCGCCAGCAGCCAAGCTCAGGTTGCGGGAGGCCGGCAAGAGACCCAGTACTTC. Translated: CASSQAQVAGGRQETQYF. The chain is built from TRBV4-1 and TRBJ2-5, with 8 positions matching TRBD2. This CDR3 is 18 amino acids long. J was trimmed by 2 bases and V by 1 base; bases with no gene match: 12. The germline V gene encodes CDR1 MGHRA and CDR2 YSYEKL.

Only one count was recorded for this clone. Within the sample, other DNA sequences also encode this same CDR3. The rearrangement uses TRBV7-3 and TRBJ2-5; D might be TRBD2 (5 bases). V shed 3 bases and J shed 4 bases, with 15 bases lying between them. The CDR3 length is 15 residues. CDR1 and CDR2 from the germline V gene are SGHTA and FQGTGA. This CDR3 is CASSLGGREGETQYF. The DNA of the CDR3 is TGTGCCAGCAGCTTGGGTGGGCGAGAGGGAGAGACCCAGTACTTC.

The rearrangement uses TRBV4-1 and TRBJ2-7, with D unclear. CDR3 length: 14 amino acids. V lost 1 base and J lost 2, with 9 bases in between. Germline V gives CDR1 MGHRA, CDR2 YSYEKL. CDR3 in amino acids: CASSQGILPYEQYF. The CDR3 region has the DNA TGCGCCAGCAGCCAAGGTATTCTACCCTACGAGCAGTACTTC.

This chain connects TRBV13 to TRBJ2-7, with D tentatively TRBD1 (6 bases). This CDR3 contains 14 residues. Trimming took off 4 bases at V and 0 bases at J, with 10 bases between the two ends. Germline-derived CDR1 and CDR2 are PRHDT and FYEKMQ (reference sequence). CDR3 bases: TGTGCCAGCAGCTCCGGACAGAGCTCCTACGAGCAGTACTTC. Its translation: CASSSGQSSYEQYF.

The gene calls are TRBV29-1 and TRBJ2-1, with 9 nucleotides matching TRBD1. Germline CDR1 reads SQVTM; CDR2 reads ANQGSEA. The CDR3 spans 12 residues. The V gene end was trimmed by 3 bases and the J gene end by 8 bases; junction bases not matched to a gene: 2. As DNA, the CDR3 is TGCAGCGTTGAGGGACAGGGCCATGAGCAGTTCTTC. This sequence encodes CSVEGQGHEQFF.

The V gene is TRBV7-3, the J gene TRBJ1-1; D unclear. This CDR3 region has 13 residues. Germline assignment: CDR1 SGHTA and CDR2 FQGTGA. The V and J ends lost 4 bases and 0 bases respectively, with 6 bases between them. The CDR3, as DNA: TGTGCCAGCAGCTCAGATATGAACACTGAAGCTTTCTTT. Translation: CASSSDMNTEAFF. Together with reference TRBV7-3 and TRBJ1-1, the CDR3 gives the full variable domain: GAGVSQTPSNKVTEKGKYVELRCDPISGHTALYWYRQSLGQGPEFLIYFQGTGAADDSGLPNDRFFAVRPEGSVSTLKIQRTERGDSAVYLCASSSDMNTEAFFGQGTRLTVV.

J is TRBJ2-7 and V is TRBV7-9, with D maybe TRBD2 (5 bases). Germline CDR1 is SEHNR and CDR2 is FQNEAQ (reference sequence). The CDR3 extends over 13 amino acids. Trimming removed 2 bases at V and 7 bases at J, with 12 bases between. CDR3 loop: CASSLSSTGEQYV. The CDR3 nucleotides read TGTGCCAGCAGCTTAAGTTCGACGGGAGAGCAGTACGTC.